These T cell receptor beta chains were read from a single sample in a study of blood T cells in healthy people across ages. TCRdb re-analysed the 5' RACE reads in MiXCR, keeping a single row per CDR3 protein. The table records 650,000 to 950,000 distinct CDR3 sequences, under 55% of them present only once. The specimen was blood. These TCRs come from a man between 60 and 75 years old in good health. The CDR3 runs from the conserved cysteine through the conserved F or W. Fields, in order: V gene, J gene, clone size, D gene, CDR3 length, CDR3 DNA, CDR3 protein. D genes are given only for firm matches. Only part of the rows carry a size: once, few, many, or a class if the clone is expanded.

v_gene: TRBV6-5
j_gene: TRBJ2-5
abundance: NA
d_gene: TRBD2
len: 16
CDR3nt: TGTGCCAGCAGTTACTCCCTGGCTAGCGGGGGGCCCAAGCAGTACTTC
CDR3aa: CASSYSLASGGPKQYF

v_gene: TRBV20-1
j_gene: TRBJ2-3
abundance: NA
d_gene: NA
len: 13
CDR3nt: TGCAGTGCTGTAGGCGGAGTAGGTGATACGCAGTATTTT
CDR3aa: CSAVGGVGDTQYF

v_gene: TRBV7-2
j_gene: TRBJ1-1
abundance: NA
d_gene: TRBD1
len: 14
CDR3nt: TGTGCCAGCAGCTTAGGGGACCAGGGGGCAAAAGCTTTCTTT
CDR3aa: CASSLGDQGAKAFF

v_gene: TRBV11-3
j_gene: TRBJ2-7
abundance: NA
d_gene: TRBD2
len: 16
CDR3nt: TGTGCCAGCAGCAGACCGGGGGTAGCGGGGGCTTACGAGCAGTACTTC
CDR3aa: CASSRPGVAGAYEQYF

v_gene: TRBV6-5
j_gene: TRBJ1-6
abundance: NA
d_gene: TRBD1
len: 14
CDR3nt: TGTGCCAGCAGGATGGGACAGGGGGATTCACCCCTCCACTTT
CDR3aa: CASRMGQGDSPLHF

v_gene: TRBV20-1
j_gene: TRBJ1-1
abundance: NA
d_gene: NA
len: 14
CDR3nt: TGCAGTGCTAGAGGTGATACAGGGTTGACTGAAGCTTTCTTT
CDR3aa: CSARGDTGLTEAFF

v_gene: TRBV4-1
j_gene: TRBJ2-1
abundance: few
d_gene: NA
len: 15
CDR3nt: TGCGCCAGCAGCCAAGGGTCCCGCCAGGGCAATGAGCAGTTCTTC
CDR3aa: CASSQGSRQGNEQFF

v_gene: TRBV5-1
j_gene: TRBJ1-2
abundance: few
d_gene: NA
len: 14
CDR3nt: TGCGCCAGCAGCTTGGACAGGACAGAATATGGCTACACCTTC
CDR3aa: CASSLDRTEYGYTF

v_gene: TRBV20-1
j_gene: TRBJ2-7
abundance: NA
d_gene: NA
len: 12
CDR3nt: TGCAGTGCTTGGACGGCCCCAAATGAGCAGTACTTC
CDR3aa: CSAWTAPNEQYF

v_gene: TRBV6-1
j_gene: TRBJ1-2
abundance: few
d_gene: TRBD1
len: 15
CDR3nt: TGTGCCAGCAGTCCGGAAACCTACAGGGGCTATGGCTACACCTTC
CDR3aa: CASSPETYRGYGYTF

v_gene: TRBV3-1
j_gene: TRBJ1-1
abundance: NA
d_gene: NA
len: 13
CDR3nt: TGTGCCAGCAGCCAAGCGGGGAGCACGGTAGCTTTCTTT
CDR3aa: CASSQAGSTVAFF

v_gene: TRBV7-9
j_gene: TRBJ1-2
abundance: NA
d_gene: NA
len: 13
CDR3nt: TGTGCCAGCAGCCGCCTCGCGGTGGAAGGCTACACCTTC
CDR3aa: CASSRLAVEGYTF

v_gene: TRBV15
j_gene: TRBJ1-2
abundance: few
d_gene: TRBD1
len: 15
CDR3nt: TGTGCCACCAGCAGGGGACAGAGCAACGGCTATGGCTACACCTTC
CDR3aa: CATSRGQSNGYGYTF

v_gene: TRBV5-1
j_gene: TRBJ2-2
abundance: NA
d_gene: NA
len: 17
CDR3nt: TGCGCCAGCAGCTTTAGGCCGGGACAAACACACACCGGGGAGCTGTTTTTT
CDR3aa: CASSFRPGQTHTGELFF

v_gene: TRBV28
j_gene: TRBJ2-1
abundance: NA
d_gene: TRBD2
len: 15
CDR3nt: TGTGCCAGCCTTGAACGGGAGGTAGGGTACAATGAGCAGTTCTTC
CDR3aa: CASLEREVGYNEQFF

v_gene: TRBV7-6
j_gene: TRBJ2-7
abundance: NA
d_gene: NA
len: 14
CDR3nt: TGTGCCAGCAGCCCCACGGACCCCTCCTACGAGCAGTACTTC
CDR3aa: CASSPTDPSYEQYF

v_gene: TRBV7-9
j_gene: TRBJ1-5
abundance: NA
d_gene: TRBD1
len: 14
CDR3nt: TGTGCCAGCAGCTCAGACAGGGATCGTCAGCCCCAGCATTTT
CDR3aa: CASSSDRDRQPQHF